One and the same sample provided the 24 T cell receptor beta chains below, sequenced in a study of cytomegalovirus exposure and HLA in healthy donors. Both 60 Vbeta primers and 13 Jbeta primers went into the PCR. Sequenced by immunoSEQ multiplex PCR; TCRdb stores in-frame clones only, minus some. The table has 200,000 to 250,000 clones, roughly 87% seen once. Sequencing used PBMCs. These receptors were obtained from a woman aged 40 to 49 in good health and CMV-seropositive.

This chain connects TRBV7-2 to TRBJ2-5; D perhaps matches TRBD2 (7 bases). V shed 0 bases and J shed 5 bases, with 13 bases lying between them. This CDR3 has 15 residues. The V gene's germline CDR1 is SGHTA and CDR2 FQGNSA. As DNA, the CDR3 is TGTGCCAGCAGCTTAGCGGGGGGGGCCGTTGAGACCCAGTACTTC. It is translated as CASSLAGGAVETQYF.

In this sample, this clone turned up once. The V call is TRBV27, the J call TRBJ1-4; a possible D gene is TRBD1 (6 bases). Trimming took 7 bases from V and 3 from J, leaving 18 bases between them. Germline V CDR1 and CDR2: MNHEY, SMNVEV (reference sequence). The CDR3 spans 16 residues. CDR3 in amino acids: CASTPTVQGPNEKLFF. DNA of the CDR3: TGTGCCAGCACTCCAACAGTTCAGGGGCCTAATGAAAAACTGTTTTTT.

A few counts support this clone. The genes are TRBV6-5 and TRBJ1-6, with 7 bases that match TRBD1. Germline V CDR1 and CDR2: MNHEY, SVGAGI. The CDR3 sequence is 15 residues long. V dropped 5 bases and J dropped 10; count of bases not matched to a gene: 11. The CDR3 DNA is TGTGCCAGCAGTACAACGACAGGGATGCGGTCACCCCTCCACTTT. Translation: CASSTTTGMRSPLHF.

The chain is built from TRBV19 and TRBJ2-5, with 13 bases aligning to TRBD2. The end of the DNA is better explained by TRBJ2-7, so the J call may be wrong. Germline CDR1 reads LNHDA; CDR2 reads SQIVND (reference sequence). The CDR3 length is 15 residues. The CDR3 loop is CASSALAGGSYEQYF. CDR3 DNA: TGTGCCAGTAGCGCACTAGCGGGAGGGAGCTACGAGCAGTACTTC.

V usage is TRBV5-1 and J usage is TRBJ1-1, with TRBD1 matching 9 bases. J lost 0 bases, V lost 4 bases, and 4 bases had no gene match. The length of the CDR3 is 15 residues. In germline, CDR1 is SGHRS, CDR2 YFSETQ. CDR3 sequence (DNA): TGCGCCAGCAGCGTGGACAGGGGCGTGAACACTGAAGCTTTCTTT. This gives the protein CASSVDRGVNTEAFF.

V is TRBV6-5 and J is TRBJ2-2; maybe TRBD2 (6 bases). V lost 4 bases to trimming and J lost 7 bases, with 16 bases between them. The CDR3 covers 15 residues. Germline V gene sequence: CDR1 MNHEY, CDR2 SVGAGI. This CDR3 reads CASSSRGYRHGELFF. Here the CDR3 DNA reads TGTGCCAGCAGTTCCCGGGGGTACAGGCACGGGGAGCTGTTTTTT.

The chain is built from TRBV21-1 and TRBJ2-5; the D segment call TRBD2 is taken from the table without a DNA check. TRBV21-1 is designated a pseudogene. CDR3 length equals 18 residues. The chain's CDR3 is CASTPGRDSSGRGREQYF. The CDR3 region has the DNA TGTGCCAGCACACCGGGACGGGATTCTAGCGGGAGGGGGCGGGAGCAGTACTTC.

The gene calls are TRBV5-1 and TRBJ2-7; 7 positions match TRBD1. CDR1 and CDR2 (germline): SGHRS, YFSETQ. V trimming: 4 bases; J trimming: 3 bases; junction bases outside the gene matches: 10. The CDR3 contains 15 residues. The CDR3 is CASSKAPGTVYEQYF. CDR3 DNA sequence: TGCGCCAGCAGCAAAGCCCCAGGGACAGTCTACGAGCAGTACTTC.

This chain links TRBV30 with TRBJ2-5, with TRBD2 identical over 9 bases. After removal of 4 bases from V and 1 base from J, the junction contained 4 bases not matched to a gene. CDR3 size: 14 residues. Germline loops: CDR1 GTSNPN, CDR2 SVGIG (reference sequence). The CDR3 DNA reads TGTGCCTGGAACGGCGGGGGGGCCCAAGAGACCCAGTACTTC. This translates into CAWNGGGAQETQYF.

The CDR3 DNA follows: TGTGCCAGCAGTTCCGCTGGGGGGGACTGGGTCTACGAGCAGTACTTC. Protein sequence: CASSSAGGDWVYEQYF. The J gene is TRBJ2-7, the V gene TRBV27; the match to TRBD2 covers 7 bases. The V and J ends lost 4 bases and 3 bases, in that order; junction bases with no gene match: 12. The germline CDR1 and CDR2 sequences are MNHEY and SMNVEV (reference sequence). The CDR3 is 16 residues long.

The gene calls are TRBV30 and TRBJ2-1, with D possibly matching TRBD1 (6 bases). The CDR3 is made up of 14 amino acids. From germline, CDR1 is GTSNPN and CDR2 SVGIG (reference sequence). V gave up 5 bases and J gave up 6 bases, with 17 bases separating them. The CDR3 here is CAWVRGAGVNEQFF. As DNA, the CDR3 is TGTGCCTGGGTCCGTGGGGCAGGGGTCAATGAGCAGTTCTTC.

J is TRBJ1-4 and V is TRBV6-6; no clear D gene. Germline loops: CDR1 MNHNY, CDR2 SVGAGI (reference sequence). The CDR3 contains 13 residues. Trimming shortened V by 6 bases and J by 4 bases, and 9 bases separated the two germline ends. This CDR3 reads CASRQPGNEKLFF. The CDR3 DNA reads TGTGCCAGCAGGCAACCGGGTAATGAAAAACTGTTTTTT.

V gene TRBV5-4 combines with J gene TRBJ2-7; the match to TRBD1 covers 9 bases. The CDR3 runs to 13 residues. With 2 bases clipped from V and 13 bases from J, the junction kept 10 bases outside the gene matches. Germline CDR1 is SGHNT and CDR2 is YYREEE (reference sequence). CDR3 sequence (DNA): TGTGCCAGCAGCTTACAGGGGGCCGGGCCGGAATACTTC. Translated, it gives CASSLQGAGPEYF. Together with reference TRBV5-4 and TRBJ2-7, the CDR3 gives the full variable domain: ETGVTQSPTHLIKTRGQQVTLRCSSQSGHNTVSWYQQALGQGPQFIFQYYREEENGRGNFPPRFSGLQFPNYSSELNVNALELDDSALYLCASSLQGAGPEYFGPGTRLTVT.

This chain joins TRBV2 and TRBJ2-7, with D possibly matching TRBD1 (7 bases). V lost 5 bases to trimming and J lost 3 bases, with 14 bases between them. CDR1 and CDR2 (germline): SNHLY, FYNNEI. This CDR3 has 14 residues. The CDR3 region is CASSRSGGGYEQYF. The CDR3 DNA sequence: TGTGCCAGCAGTCGCTCAGGGGGAGGCTACGAGCAGTACTTC.

V gene TRBV27 combines with J gene TRBJ2-7; 10 bases line up with TRBD1. This CDR3 is 16 amino acids long. V shed 5 bases and J 0 bases; nucleotides not matched to a gene: 7. Germline V lookup: CDR1 MNHEY, CDR2 SMNVEV (reference sequence). The CDR3 region has the DNA TGTGCCAGCAGTCTACAGGGACAGGGGAGCTCCTACGAGCAGTACTTC. As protein: CASSLQGQGSSYEQYF.

This rearrangement joins TRBV25-1 to TRBJ1-2, with D unresolved. This CDR3 has 12 amino acids. Germline V gene lookup returns CDR1 MGHDK and CDR2 SYGVNS. The ends were cut back, 3 bases at V and 3 bases at J, with 5 bases in the middle. CDR3 in DNA: TGTGCCAGCAGTGATTCAGACTATGGCTACACCTTC. Its translation: CASSDSDYGYTF.

In its sample, this clone was seen a few times. The gene calls are TRBV4-3 and TRBJ1-1, with a possible D match to TRBD1 (6 bases). The CDR3 runs 15 residues. Germline lookup yields CDR1 LGHNA and CDR2 YSLEER. Trimming removed 0 bases from V and 1 base from J, with 9 bases in between. The CDR3 bases are TGCGCCAGCAGCCAAGATCTGGACAGGAACACTGAAGCTTTCTTT. This sequence encodes CASSQDLDRNTEAFF.

V is TRBV2 and J is TRBJ2-1; TRBD2 agrees at 12 bases. The length of the CDR3 is 14 residues. From germline, CDR1 is SNHLY and CDR2 FYNNEI. Trimming removed 10 bases from V and 9 bases from J; junction bases left unmatched: 10. DNA of the CDR3: TGTGCCACCAGACTAGCGGGAGAGCAAGTTGAGCAGTTCTTC. Its protein is CATRLAGEQVEQFF.

The CDR3 DNA follows: TGTGCCATCAGTGAGTCTGGGACAGGGGCTCAGCCCCAGCATTTT. This codes for CAISESGTGAQPQHF. This rearrangement joins TRBV10-3 to TRBJ1-5; 10 nucleotides line up with TRBD1. Germline V lookup: CDR1 ENHRY, CDR2 SYGVKD. The CDR3 covers 15 residues. The V segment lost 0 bases and the J segment 6 bases; nucleotides outside the gene matches: 2.

V and J are TRBV27 and TRBJ2-7; the D gene is possibly TRBD1 (7 bases). There are 14 residues in the CDR3. Between the trimmed V and J ends, which lost 6 bases and 5 bases, there was a span of 17 bases. Germline loops: CDR1 MNHEY, CDR2 SMNVEV (reference sequence). DNA for the CDR3: TGTGCCAGCAGCCGTGGAGGGGGCGGACACGAGCAGTACTTC. Translation: CASSRGGGGHEQYF.

The gene calls are TRBV30 and TRBJ2-5; no definite D call. Germline CDR1 and CDR2: GTSNPN and SVGIG (reference sequence). The V end lost 0 bases, the J end lost 5 bases, and 13 bases lay between the germline ends. The CDR3 loop spans 14 amino acids. The CDR3 loop reads CAWSVRAGRETQYF. In DNA, the CDR3 is TGTGCCTGGAGTGTACGAGCAGGAAGGGAGACCCAGTACTTC.

This rearrangement joins TRBV4-3 to TRBJ1-4; no clear D gene. Trimming pared 1 base from V and 8 bases from J, leaving 20 bases between. CDR1 LGHNA and CDR2 YSLEER come from the germline V gene. CDR3 length: 17 amino acids. DNA of the CDR3: TGCGCCAGCAGCCAAGTAGGCTTCGGGAGGGTGGGAGAAAAACTGTTTTTT. This codes for CASSQVGFGRVGEKLFF.

The V and J genes are TRBV27 and TRBJ2-7; TRBD2 is a possible D gene (5 bases). CDR1 MNHEY and CDR2 SMNVEV come from the germline V gene (reference sequence). Trimming left V 6 bases short and J 3 bases short, with 12 bases between. There are 13 residues in the CDR3. In DNA, the CDR3 is TGTGCCAGCAGCTACAGAGGGAGCTACGAGCAGTACTTC. This encodes CASSYRGSYEQYF.

V gene TRBV19 combines with J gene TRBJ1-1; 7 bases line up with TRBD1. This CDR3 is 17 amino acids long. V lost 4 bases to trimming and J lost 2 bases; unmatched junction nucleotides: 13. Germline assignment: CDR1 LNHDA and CDR2 SQIVND (reference sequence). The CDR3 loop is CASSRGRGRSGNTEAFF. The CDR3 DNA is TGTGCCAGTAGTAGGGGAAGGGGGCGCAGTGGAAACACTGAAGCTTTCTTT.